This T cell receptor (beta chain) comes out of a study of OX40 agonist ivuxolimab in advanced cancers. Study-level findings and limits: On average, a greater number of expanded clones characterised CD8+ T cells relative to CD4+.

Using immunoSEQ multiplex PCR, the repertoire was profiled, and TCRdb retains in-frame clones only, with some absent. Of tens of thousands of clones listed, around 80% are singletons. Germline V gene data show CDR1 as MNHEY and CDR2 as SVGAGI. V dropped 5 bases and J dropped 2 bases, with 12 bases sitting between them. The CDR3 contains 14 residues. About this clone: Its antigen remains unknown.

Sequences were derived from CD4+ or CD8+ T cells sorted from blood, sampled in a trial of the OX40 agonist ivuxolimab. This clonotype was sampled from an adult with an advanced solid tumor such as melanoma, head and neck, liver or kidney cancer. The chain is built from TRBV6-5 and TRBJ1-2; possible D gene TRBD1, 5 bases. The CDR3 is CASSEVAGNYGYTF. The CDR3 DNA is TGTGCCAGCAGTGAAGTAGCAGGGAACTATGGCTACACCTTC.